These 18 T cell receptor beta chains were sequenced from one sample in a study of T cells in Graves' hyperthyroidism and ophthalmopathy. TCR beta CDR3 sequences were amplified from RNA transcripts. Primed by the HTBI set, a first-round RT-PCR was run on the TCR CDR3. TCRdb called the multiplex PCR reads again in MiXCR, with one record for every CDR3 protein. The sample includes about 700,000 distinct CDR3 sequences, 14% seen only once; the top ten take roughly 10%. The sequencing input was blood. The receptors come from a young woman with Graves' hyperthyroidism.

The sample holds many counts of this clonotype. V gene TRBV9 combines with J gene TRBJ2-1; tentatively, D is TRBD1 (6 bases). The CDR3 has 17 amino acids. The germline V and J ends were trimmed by 1 base and 2 bases, with 16 bases remaining between them. CDR1 and CDR2 (germline): SGDLS, YYNGEE. For the CDR3, the DNA is TGTGCCAGCAGCGTAACCCCCCGCACAGGGACCTACAATGAGCAGTTCTTC. The encoded protein is CASSVTPRTGTYNEQFF.

The rearrangement joins TRBV4-1 to TRBJ2-2; possible D gene TRBD2, 5 bases. The V gene's germline CDR1 is MGHRA and CDR2 YSYEKL. The CDR3 totals 15 residues. V lost 4 bases, J lost 0 bases, and 9 bases lay in between. The CDR3 nucleotides read TGCGCCAGCAGCCGAGCGGCTCCGAACACCGGGGAGCTGTTTTTT. This sequence encodes CASSRAAPNTGELFF.

There are many counts of this clonotype. The chain is built from TRBV10-3 and TRBJ1-5; D gene unclear. The CDR3 has 10 residues. Trimming removed 8 bases at V and 5 bases at J, with 4 bases between. The V gene's germline CDR1 is ENHRY and CDR2 SYGVKD. The CDR3 loop reads CAIGDQPQHF. In DNA form, the CDR3 reads TGTGCCATCGGAGATCAGCCCCAGCATTTT.

This clonotype occurred a few times. The CDR3 sequence is CASSIMGTTYEQYF. The CDR3 DNA follows: TGTGCCAGTAGTATAATGGGCACCACCTACGAGCAGTACTTC. V gene TRBV7-3 combines with J gene TRBJ2-7; D ambiguous. The length of the CDR3 is 14 residues. Trimming took 9 bases from V and 2 from J, leaving 17 bases between them. Germline-derived CDR1 and CDR2 are SGHTA and FQGTGA.

This clonotype came up many times. CDR3 sequence reads: CASSIIWTRGITEAFF. The CDR3 coding sequence is TGTGCCAGTAGTATTATCTGGACCCGGGGGATCACTGAAGCTTTCTTT. The gene calls are TRBV19 and TRBJ1-1, with D perhaps matching TRBD1 (5 bases). The germline V gene encodes CDR1 LNHDA and CDR2 SQIVND (reference sequence). Trimming left V 3 bases short and J 4 bases short, with 18 bases between. The CDR3 is made up of 16 amino acids.

This clonotype was found a few times. The chain has TRBV12-3 or TRBV12-4 and TRBJ2-2; TRBD2 aligns across 7 bases. The length of the CDR3 is 15 residues. The V segment lost 4 bases and the J segment 7 bases; nucleotides outside the gene matches: 9. In DNA, the CDR3 is TGTGCCAGCAGTTCGAGTGGGGGGGTTGGCGGGGAGCTGTTTTTT. Amino acid sequence: CASSSSGGVGGELFF.

This chain links TRBV11-3 with TRBJ2-5; TRBD2 matches at 7 bases. CDR3 length equals 13 residues. The V segment lost 7 bases and the J segment 5 bases; nucleotides outside the gene matches: 7. Per germline, CDR1 SGHNT and CDR2 YENEEA. CDR3 in amino acids: CASTGWRGETQYF. The CDR3 DNA reads TGTGCCAGCACTGGATGGCGGGGGGAGACCCAGTACTTC.

This clonotype has just a few counts. The chain combines TRBV11-3 with TRBJ2-5, with 13 bases identical to TRBD2. Looked up from germline, CDR1 is SGHNT and CDR2 is YENEEA. With V trimmed by 4 bases and J by 4 bases, 12 bases remained unmatched. CDR3 length: 18 amino acids. Here the CDR3 DNA reads TGTGCCAGCAGCTCCAGAAAACTAGCGGGAGGGCGACCAGAGACCCAGTACTTC. This codes for CASSSRKLAGGRPETQYF.

In this sample, this clonotype turned up many times. The genes are TRBV28 and TRBJ2-5; 8 bases map to TRBD1. Germline V lookup: CDR1 MDHEN, CDR2 SYDVKM. This CDR3 has 15 residues. Trimming removed 6 bases from V and 1 base from J; junction bases left unmatched: 7. CDR3 region: CASSQDRVRQETQYF. The CDR3 DNA reads as TGTGCCAGCAGCCAGGACAGGGTCCGCCAAGAGACCCAGTACTTC.

A note on this clonotype: The junction departs from germline at one end; a sequencing error may be responsible. V is TRBV7-9 and J is TRBJ2-1; 11 bases match TRBD1. Germline V gene lookup returns CDR1 SEHNR and CDR2 FQNEAQ (reference sequence). The CDR3 spans 17 residues. CDR3 loop: CAGSLAEGTGGLHEQFF. The CDR3 DNA reads as TGTGCCGGCAGCTTAGCTGAGGGGACAGGGGGACTACACGAGCAGTTCTTC.

The chain joins TRBV6-1 to TRBJ2-1; 7 bases line up with TRBD2. This CDR3 has 14 amino acids. V shed 6 bases, J shed 6 bases, and the junction held 8 bases outside the gene matches. Germline-derived CDR1 and CDR2 are MNHNS and SASEGT. CDR3 loop: CASRGARGVNEQFF. For the CDR3, the DNA is TGTGCCAGCAGAGGAGCTCGGGGGGTCAATGAGCAGTTCTTC.

V is TRBV7-9 and J is TRBJ1-2, with 7 nucleotides matching TRBD1. This CDR3 is 15 amino acids long. The germline CDR1 and CDR2 sequences are SEHNR and FQNEAQ (reference sequence). The V segment lost 2 bases and the J segment 4 bases; nucleotides outside the gene matches: 7. CDR3 in amino acids: CASSLWKQGSYGYTF. The CDR3 nucleotides read TGTGCCAGCAGCTTATGGAAACAGGGGTCCTATGGCTACACCTTC.

This chain links TRBV5-5 with TRBJ1-2; no firm D call. The CDR3 covers 15 residues. Germline CDR1 SGHKS, CDR2 YYEKEE (reference sequence). V lost 1 base and J lost 6, with 16 bases in between. The CDR3 DNA follows: TGTGCCAGCAGCTTGTATCAGAACAGAATAGATGGCTACACCTTC. It is translated as CASSLYQNRIDGYTF.

This clonotype appeared a few times. The chain couples TRBV28 to TRBJ2-5, with 8 bases that match TRBD2. Germline CDR1 is MDHEN and CDR2 is SYDVKM. Trimming at V came to 3 bases and at J to 5 bases, leaving 11 bases not matched to a gene. The CDR3 covers 16 residues. Written as DNA, the CDR3 is TGTGCCAGCAGTTTGACCGGGGGAGCGGGAGTGGAGACCCAGTACTTC. As protein: CASSLTGGAGVETQYF.

This clonotype was detected only a few times. This chain links TRBV7-9 with TRBJ2-1; 10 bases line up with TRBD1. Germline V gene lookup returns CDR1 SEHNR and CDR2 FQNEAQ (reference sequence). The CDR3 spans 15 residues. J gave up 9 bases and V 2 bases, and 7 bases lay outside the gene matches. The CDR3 region has the DNA TGTGCCAGCAGCTTAACCGGGACAGGGGTTAGTGAGCAGTTCTTC. Translated, it gives CASSLTGTGVSEQFF.

V is TRBV5-5 and J is TRBJ2-7; D might be TRBD1 (5 bases). Germline CDR1 and CDR2: SGHKS and YYEKEE (reference sequence). The CDR3 length is 15 residues. V was cut by 2 bases and J by 3 bases, with 15 bases left in between. CDR3 region: CASSLGRDNFYEQYF. The DNA of the CDR3 is TGTGCCAGCAGCTTAGGCAGGGATAATTTCTACGAGCAGTACTTC.

The table lists this clonotype with a few counts. The V and J genes are TRBV6-1 and TRBJ1-4; D may be TRBD1 (6 bases). Looked up from germline, CDR1 is MNHNS and CDR2 is SASEGT. This CDR3 has 14 amino acids. The V end was cut by 5 bases, the J end by 10 bases, with 17 bases between. CDR3 protein: CASSPRGGPGKLFF. The CDR3 DNA is TGTGCCAGCAGTCCCCGGGGGGGGCCAGGAAAACTGTTTTTT.

This clonotype was counted only a few times. The chain uses TRBV19 and TRBJ2-4; D is possibly TRBD2 (6 bases). Deletions cut 4 bases from V and 7 bases from J, with 14 bases between. The V gene's germline CDR1 is LNHDA and CDR2 SQIVND (reference sequence). The CDR3 has 14 amino acids. The CDR3 DNA sequence: TGTGCCAGTAGTAGAGCACTGGAGGGGAACATTCAGTACTTC. It codes for CASSRALEGNIQYF.